This T cell receptor beta chain is drawn from a study of blood T cells in healthy people across ages. This clonotype was picked up many times. In germline, CDR1 is LGHDT, CDR2 YNNKEL (reference sequence). The CDR3 spans 12 residues. Trimming took off 2 bases at V and 10 bases at J, with 11 bases between the two ends. With a J-beta primer mix and a sample-barcoded 5' primer, a second PCR ran roughly 7 to 11 cycles. MiXCR was run by TCRdb on the 5' RACE reads, yielding one entry per CDR3 protein. Of 850,000 or so distinct CDR3 sequences listed, under 30% are singletons. This receptor was identified in a woman of 80 years or more in good health. The chain recombines TRBV3-1 with TRBJ2-5; a possible D gene is TRBD1 (5 bases). Sequenced: blood. DNA of the CDR3: TGTGCCAGCAGCCAACAGGGTATAGACCAGTACTTC. Its translation: CASSQQGIDQYF.